What follows are 6 T cell receptor beta chains derived from one specimen sequenced in a study of OX40 agonist ivuxolimab in advanced cancers. The assay was immunoSEQ multiplex PCR, and TCRdb's table has in-frame clones only and misses some. The table shows 25,000 to 35,000 clones, with around nine tenths occurring only once. The material sequenced was CD4+ or CD8+ T cells sorted from blood, taken in a trial of the OX40 agonist ivuxolimab. All receptors come from an adult with an advanced solid tumor such as melanoma, head and neck, liver or kidney cancer.

This sequence joins TRBV6-5 and TRBJ1-1; TRBD1 agrees at 8 bases. V shed 4 bases and J 2 bases; nucleotides not matched to a gene: 6. CDR1 is MNHEY, CDR2 SVGAGI, per germline. The CDR3 contains 15 residues. This chain's CDR3 is CASSFGTGGNTEAFF. The CDR3 bases are TGTGCCAGCAGTTTTGGGACAGGAGGTAACACTGAAGCTTTCTTT.

This sequence joins TRBV11-3 and TRBJ2-1, with TRBD1 matching 7 bases. This CDR3 region has 15 residues. Germline values: CDR1 SGHNT, CDR2 YENEEA. After removal of 0 bases from V and 4 bases from J, the junction contained 3 bases not matched to a gene. The CDR3: CASSLETTGYNEQFF. CDR3 in DNA: TGTGCCAGCAGCTTAGAAACGACAGGGTACAATGAGCAGTTCTTC.

This chain connects TRBV6-1 to TRBJ2-1, with TRBD2 matching 13 bases. Per the germline V gene, CDR1 is MNHNS and CDR2 is SASEGT. With V trimmed by 6 bases and J by 9 bases, 5 bases remained unmatched. CDR3 length: 14 amino acids. CDR3 loop: CASSPGLAGSEQFF. The CDR3 bases are TGTGCCAGCAGCCCGGGACTAGCGGGATCTGAGCAGTTCTTC.

The V and J genes are TRBV7-8 and TRBJ1-1, with D hard to call. Germline CDR1 reads SGHVS; CDR2 reads FQNEAQ. V lost 2 bases and J lost 4, with 8 bases in between. The CDR3 length is 13 residues. The CDR3 reads CASSLYRGTEAFF. DNA of the CDR3: TGTGCCAGCAGCTTATATCGTGGCACTGAAGCTTTCTTT.

This chain links TRBV19 with TRBJ1-4; tentatively, D is TRBD1 (6 bases). CDR3 length: 14 amino acids. V was trimmed by 2 bases and J by 3 bases, leaving 7 bases between them. Per the germline V gene, CDR1 is LNHDA and CDR2 is SQIVND (reference sequence). CDR3 amino acids: CASSITGSNEKLFF. CDR3 DNA sequence: TGTGCCAGTAGTATAACAGGGTCTAATGAAAAACTGTTTTTT.

The J gene is TRBJ1-1, the V gene TRBV9; D is ambiguous. Germline values: CDR1 SGDLS, CDR2 YYNGEE. V dropped 0 bases and J dropped 4 bases, with 4 bases sitting between them. This CDR3 region has 12 residues. Here the CDR3 DNA reads TGTGCCAGCAGCGTAGATGGCACTGAAGCTTTCTTT. It specifies CASSVDGTEAFF.